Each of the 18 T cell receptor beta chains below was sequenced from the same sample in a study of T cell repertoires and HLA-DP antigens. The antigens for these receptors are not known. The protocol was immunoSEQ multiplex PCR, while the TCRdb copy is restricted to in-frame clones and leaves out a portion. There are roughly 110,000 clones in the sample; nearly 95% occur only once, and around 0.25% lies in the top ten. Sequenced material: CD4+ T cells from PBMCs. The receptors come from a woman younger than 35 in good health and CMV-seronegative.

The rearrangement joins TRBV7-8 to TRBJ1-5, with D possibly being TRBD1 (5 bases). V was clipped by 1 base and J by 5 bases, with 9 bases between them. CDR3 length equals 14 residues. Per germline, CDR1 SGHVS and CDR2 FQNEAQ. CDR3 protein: CASSLGRVHQPQHF. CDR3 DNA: TGTGCCAGCAGCTTAGGCAGGGTCCATCAGCCCCAGCATTTT.

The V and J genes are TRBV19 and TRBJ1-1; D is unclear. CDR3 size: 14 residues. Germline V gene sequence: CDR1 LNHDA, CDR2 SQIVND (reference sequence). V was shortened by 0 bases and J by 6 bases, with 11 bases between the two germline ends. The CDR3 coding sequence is TGTGCCAGTAGTATAGATGGCTGGCGGGCTGAAGCTTTCTTT. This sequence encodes CASSIDGWRAEAFF.

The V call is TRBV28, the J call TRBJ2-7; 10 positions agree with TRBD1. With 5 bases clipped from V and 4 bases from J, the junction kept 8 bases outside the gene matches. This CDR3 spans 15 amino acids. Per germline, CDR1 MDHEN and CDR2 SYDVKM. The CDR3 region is CASSPSGTGVYEQYF. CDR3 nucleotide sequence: TGTGCCAGCAGTCCCTCCGGGACAGGGGTTTACGAGCAGTACTTC.

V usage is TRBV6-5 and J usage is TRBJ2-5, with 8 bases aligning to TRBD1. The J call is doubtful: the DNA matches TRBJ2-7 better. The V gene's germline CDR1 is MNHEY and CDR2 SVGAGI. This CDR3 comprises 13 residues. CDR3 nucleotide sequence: TGTGCCAGTCTAGACAGGGGTCGCTACGAGCAGTACTTC. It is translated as CASLDRGRYEQYF.

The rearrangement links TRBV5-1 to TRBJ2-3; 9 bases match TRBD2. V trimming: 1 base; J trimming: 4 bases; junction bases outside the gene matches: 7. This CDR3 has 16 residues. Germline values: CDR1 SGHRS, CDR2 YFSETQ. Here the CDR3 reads CASSLTGGGASDTQYF. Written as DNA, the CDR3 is TGCGCCAGCAGCTTGACGGGCGGGGGGGCATCAGATACGCAGTATTTT.

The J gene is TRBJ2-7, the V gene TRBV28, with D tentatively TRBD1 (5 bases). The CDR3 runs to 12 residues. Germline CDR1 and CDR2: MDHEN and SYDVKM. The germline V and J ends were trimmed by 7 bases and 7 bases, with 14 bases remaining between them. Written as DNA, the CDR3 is TGTGCCAGCACCCCGATCCCAGGGGAGCAGTACTTC. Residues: CASTPIPGEQYF.

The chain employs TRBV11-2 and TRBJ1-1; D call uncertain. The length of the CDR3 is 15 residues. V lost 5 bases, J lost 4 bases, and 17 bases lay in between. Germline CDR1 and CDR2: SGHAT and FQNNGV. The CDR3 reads CASSRLQRVRTEAFF. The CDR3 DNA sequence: TGTGCCAGCAGCCGCCTCCAGAGAGTACGCACTGAAGCTTTCTTT.

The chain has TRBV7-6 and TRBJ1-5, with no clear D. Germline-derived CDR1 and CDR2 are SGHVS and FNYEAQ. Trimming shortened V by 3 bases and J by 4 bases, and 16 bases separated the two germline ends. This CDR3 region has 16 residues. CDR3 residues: CASSFDGGLGNQPQHF. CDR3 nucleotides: TGTGCCAGCAGCTTCGACGGTGGGTTGGGGAATCAGCCCCAGCATTTT.

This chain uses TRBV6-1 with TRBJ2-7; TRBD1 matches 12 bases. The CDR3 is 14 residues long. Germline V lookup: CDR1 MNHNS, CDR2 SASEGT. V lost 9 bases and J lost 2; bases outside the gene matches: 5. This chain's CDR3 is CASRWDRGPYEQYV. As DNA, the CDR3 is TGTGCCAGTCGGTGGGACAGGGGGCCCTACGAGCAGTACGTC.

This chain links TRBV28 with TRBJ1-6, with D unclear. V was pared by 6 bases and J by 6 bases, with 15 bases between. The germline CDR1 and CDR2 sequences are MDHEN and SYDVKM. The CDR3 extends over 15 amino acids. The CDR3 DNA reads TGTGCCAGCAGCCCAAGAGGCAGACCTAATTCACCCCTCCACTTT. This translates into CASSPRGRPNSPLHF. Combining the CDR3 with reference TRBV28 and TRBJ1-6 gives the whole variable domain DVKVTQSSRYLVKRTGEKVFLECVQDMDHENMFWYRQDPGLGLRLIYFSYDVKMKEKGDIPEGYSVSREKKERFSLILESASTNQTSMYLCASSPRGRPNSPLHFGNGTRLTVT.

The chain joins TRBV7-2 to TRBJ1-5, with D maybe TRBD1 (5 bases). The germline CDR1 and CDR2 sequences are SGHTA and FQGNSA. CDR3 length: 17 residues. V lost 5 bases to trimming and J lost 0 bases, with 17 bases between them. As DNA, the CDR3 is TGTGCCAGCAGCCCAGAGGGGTTGGGCTATAGCAATCAGCCCCAGCATTTT. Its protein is CASSPEGLGYSNQPQHF.

CDR3 loop: CASGLVPSFREVINEQFF. In DNA form, the CDR3 reads TGTGCTAGTGGTTTGGTACCATCTTTTCGGGAGGTTATCAATGAGCAGTTCTTC. The chain couples TRBV12-5 to TRBJ2-1, with TRBD2 matching over 7 bases. CDR3 length: 18 residues. Per the germline V gene, CDR1 is LGHNT and CDR2 is FRNRAP. After removal of 0 bases from V and 6 bases from J, the junction contained 14 bases not matched to a gene.

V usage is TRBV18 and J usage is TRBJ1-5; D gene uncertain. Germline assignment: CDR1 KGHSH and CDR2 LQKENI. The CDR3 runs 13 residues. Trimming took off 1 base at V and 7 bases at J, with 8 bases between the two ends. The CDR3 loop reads CASSPLPGQPQHF. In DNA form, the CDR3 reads TGTGCCAGCTCACCACTTCCGGGGCAGCCCCAGCATTTT.

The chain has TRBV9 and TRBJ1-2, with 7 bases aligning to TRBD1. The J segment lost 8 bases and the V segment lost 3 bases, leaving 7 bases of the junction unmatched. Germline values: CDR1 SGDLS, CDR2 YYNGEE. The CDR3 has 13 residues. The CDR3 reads CASSAGGINGYTF. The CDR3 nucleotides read TGTGCCAGCAGCGCAGGGGGAATTAACGGCTACACCTTC.

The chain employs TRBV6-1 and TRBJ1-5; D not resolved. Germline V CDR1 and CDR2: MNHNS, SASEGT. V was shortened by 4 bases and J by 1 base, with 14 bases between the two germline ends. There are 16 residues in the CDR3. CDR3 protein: CASSGFRGGSNQPQHF. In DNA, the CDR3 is TGTGCCAGCAGTGGTTTTCGAGGTGGGAGCAATCAGCCCCAGCATTTT.

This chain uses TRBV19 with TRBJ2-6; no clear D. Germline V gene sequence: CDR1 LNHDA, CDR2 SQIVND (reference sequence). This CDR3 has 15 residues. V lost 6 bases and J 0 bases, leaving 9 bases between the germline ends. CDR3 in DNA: TGTGCCAGTAGGAAGACGGACTCTGGGGCCAACGTCCTGACTTTC. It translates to CASRKTDSGANVLTF.

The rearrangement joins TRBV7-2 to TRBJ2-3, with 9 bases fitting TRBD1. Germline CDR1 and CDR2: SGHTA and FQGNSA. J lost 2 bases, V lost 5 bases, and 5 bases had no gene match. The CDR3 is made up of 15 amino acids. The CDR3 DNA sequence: TGTGCCAGCAGCCCGGGACAGGGACTCACAGATACGCAGTATTTT. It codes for CASSPGQGLTDTQYF.

The CDR3 region is CASSQDHRGGTDTQYF. The CDR3 nucleotides are TGCGCCAGCAGCCAAGATCACAGGGGAGGGACAGATACGCAGTATTTT. The chain is built from TRBV4-1 and TRBJ2-3, with D perhaps TRBD1 or TRBD2 (7 bases each). Looked up from germline, CDR1 is MGHRA and CDR2 is YSYEKL. This CDR3 contains 16 residues. The V gene lost 0 bases and the J gene lost 3 bases, with 13 bases spanning the gap.